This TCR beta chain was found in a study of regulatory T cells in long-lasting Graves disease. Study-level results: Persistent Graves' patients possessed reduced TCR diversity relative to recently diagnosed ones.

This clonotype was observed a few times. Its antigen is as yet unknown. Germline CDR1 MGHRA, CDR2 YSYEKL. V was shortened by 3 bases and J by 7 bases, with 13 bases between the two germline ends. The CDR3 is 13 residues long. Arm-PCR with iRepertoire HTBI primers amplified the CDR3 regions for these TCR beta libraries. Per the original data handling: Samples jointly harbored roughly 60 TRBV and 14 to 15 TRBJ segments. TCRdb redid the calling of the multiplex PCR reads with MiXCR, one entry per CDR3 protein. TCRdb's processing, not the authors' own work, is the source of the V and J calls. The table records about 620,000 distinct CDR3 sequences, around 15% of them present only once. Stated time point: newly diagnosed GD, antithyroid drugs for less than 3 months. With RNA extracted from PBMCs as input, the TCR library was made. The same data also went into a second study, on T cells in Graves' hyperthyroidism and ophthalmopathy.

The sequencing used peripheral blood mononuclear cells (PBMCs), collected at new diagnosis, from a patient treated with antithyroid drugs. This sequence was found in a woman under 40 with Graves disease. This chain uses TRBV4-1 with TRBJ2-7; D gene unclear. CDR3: CASSQGETREQYF. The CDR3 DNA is TGCGCCAGCAGCCAGGGTGAGACGAGGGAGCAGTACTTC.